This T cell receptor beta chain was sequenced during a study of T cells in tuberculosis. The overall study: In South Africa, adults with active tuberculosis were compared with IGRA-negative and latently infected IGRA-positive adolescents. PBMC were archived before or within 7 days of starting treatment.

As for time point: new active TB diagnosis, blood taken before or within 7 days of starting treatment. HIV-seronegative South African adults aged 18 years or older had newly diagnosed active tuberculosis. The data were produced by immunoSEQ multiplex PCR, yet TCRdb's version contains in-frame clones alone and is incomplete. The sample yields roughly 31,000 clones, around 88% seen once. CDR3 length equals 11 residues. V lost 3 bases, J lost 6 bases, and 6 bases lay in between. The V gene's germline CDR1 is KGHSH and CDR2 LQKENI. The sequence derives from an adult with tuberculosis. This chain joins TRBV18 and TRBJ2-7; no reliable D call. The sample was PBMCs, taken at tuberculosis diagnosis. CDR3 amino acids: CASSPSSEQYF. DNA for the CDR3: TGTGCCAGCTCACCTTCTAGCGAGCAGTACTTC. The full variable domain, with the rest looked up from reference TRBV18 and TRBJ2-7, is NAGVMQNPRHLVRRRGQEARLRCSPMKGHSHVYWYRQLPEEGLKFMVYLQKENIIDESGMPKERFSAEFPKEGPSILRIQQVVRGDSAAYFCASSPSSEQYFGPGTRLTVT.